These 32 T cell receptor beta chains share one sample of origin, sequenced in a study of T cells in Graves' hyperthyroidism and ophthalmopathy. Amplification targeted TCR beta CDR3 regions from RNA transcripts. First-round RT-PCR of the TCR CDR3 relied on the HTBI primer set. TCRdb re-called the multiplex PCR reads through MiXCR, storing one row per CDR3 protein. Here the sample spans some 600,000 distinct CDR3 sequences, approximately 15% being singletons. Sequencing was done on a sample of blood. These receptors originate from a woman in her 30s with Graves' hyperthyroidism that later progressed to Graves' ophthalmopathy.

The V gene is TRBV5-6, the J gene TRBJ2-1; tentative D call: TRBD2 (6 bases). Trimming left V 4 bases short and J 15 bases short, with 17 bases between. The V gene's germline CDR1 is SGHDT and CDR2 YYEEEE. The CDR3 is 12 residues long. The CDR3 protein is CASSRELAEGFF. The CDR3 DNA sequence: TGTGCCAGCAGCCGAGAGTTGGCGGAGGGGTTCTTC.

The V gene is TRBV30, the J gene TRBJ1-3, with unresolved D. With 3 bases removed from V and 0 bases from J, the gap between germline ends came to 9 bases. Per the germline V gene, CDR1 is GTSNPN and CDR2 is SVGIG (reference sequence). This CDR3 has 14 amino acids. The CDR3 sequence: CAWSAIRSGNTIYF. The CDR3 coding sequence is TGTGCCTGGAGCGCCATACGCTCTGGAAACACCATATATTTT.

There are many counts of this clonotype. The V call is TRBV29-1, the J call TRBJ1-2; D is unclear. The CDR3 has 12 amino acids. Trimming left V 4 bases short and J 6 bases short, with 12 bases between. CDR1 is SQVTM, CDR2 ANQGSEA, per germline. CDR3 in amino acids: CSVAHQQHGYTF. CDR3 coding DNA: TGCAGCGTTGCCCACCAGCAGCATGGCTACACCTTC.

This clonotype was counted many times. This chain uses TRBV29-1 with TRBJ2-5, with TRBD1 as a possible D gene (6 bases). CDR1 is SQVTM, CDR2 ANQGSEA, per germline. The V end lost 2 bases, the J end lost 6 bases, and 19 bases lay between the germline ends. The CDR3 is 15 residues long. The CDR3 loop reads CSVEYGLPGEKTQYF. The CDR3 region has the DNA TGCAGCGTTGAATATGGACTCCCAGGGGAAAAGACCCAGTACTTC. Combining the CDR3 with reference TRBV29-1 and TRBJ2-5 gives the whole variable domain SAVISQKPSRDICQRGTSLTIQCQVDSQVTMMFWYRQQPGQSLTLIATANQGSEATYESGFVIDKFPISRPNLTFSTLTVSNMSPEDSSIYLCSVEYGLPGEKTQYFGPGTRLLVL.

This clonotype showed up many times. CDR3 nucleotides: TGTGCTAGTGGTCATGGGAGCCGCAGCCACGCAGAGACCCAGTACTTC. Translation gives CASGHGSRSHAETQYF. The chain carries TRBV12-5 and TRBJ2-5, with a weak D call TRBD2 (5 bases). This CDR3 comprises 16 residues. Germline V gene sequence: CDR1 LGHNT, CDR2 FRNRAP. V lost 5 bases and J 4 bases, leaving 20 bases between the germline ends. Together with reference TRBV12-5 and TRBJ2-5, the CDR3 gives the full variable domain: DARVTQTPRHKVTEMGQEVTMRCQPILGHNTVFWYRQTMMQGLELLAYFRNRAPLDDSGMPKDRFSAEMPDATLATLKIQPSEPRDSAVYFCASGHGSRSHAETQYFGPGTRLLVL.

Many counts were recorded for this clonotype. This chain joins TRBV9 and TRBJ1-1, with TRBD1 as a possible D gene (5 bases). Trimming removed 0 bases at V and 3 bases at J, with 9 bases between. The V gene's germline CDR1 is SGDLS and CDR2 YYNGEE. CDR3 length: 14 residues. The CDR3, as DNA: TGTGCCAGCAGCGTAGCAGGAGGGGACACTGAAGCTTTCTTT. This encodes CASSVAGGDTEAFF.

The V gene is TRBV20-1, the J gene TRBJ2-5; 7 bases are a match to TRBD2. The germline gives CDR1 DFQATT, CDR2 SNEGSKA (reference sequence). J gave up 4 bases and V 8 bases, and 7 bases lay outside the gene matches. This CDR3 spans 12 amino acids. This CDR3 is CSIRGGGETQYF. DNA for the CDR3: TGCAGTATACGAGGCGGGGGAGAGACCCAGTACTTC.

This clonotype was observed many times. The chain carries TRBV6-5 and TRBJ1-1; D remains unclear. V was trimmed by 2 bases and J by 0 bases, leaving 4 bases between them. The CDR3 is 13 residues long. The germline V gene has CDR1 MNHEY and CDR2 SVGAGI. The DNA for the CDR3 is TGTGCCAGCAGTTACGTGTTGAACACTGAAGCTTTCTTT. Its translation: CASSYVLNTEAFF.

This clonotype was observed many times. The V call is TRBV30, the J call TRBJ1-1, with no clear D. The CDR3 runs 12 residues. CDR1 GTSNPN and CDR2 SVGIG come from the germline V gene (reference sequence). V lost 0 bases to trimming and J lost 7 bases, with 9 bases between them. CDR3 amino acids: CAWSVRGSEAFF. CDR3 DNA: TGTGCCTGGAGTGTTAGAGGCAGTGAAGCTTTCTTT.

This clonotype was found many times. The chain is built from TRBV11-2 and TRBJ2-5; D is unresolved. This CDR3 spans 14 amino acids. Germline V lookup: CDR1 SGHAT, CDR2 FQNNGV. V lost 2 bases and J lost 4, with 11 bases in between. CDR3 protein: CASSLRSRLETQYF. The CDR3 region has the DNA TGTGCCAGCAGCTTACGGTCGCGCCTAGAGACCCAGTACTTC.

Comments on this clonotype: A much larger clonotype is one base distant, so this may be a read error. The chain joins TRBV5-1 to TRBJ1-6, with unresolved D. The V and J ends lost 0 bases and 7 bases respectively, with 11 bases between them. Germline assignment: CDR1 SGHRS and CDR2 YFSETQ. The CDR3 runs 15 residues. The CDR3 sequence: CASSLDRIFNSPLHF. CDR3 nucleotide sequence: TGCGCCAGCAGCTTGGATAGGATATTCAATTCACCCCTCCACTTT. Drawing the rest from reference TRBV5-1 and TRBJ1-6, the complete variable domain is KAGVTQTPRYLIKTRGQQVTLSCSPISGHRSVSWYQQTPGQGLQFLFEYFSETQRNKGNFPGRFSGRQFSNSRSEMNVSTLELGDSALYLCASSLDRIFNSPLHFGNGTRLTVT.

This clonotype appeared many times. Here the CDR3 reads CASSERGLNTEAFF. The CDR3 DNA reads TGTGCCAGCAGTGAAAGGGGTTTGAACACTGAAGCTTTCTTT. The V and J genes are TRBV6-1 and TRBJ1-1; D possibly corresponds to TRBD1 (5 bases). Trimming removed 2 bases from V and 0 bases from J, with 7 bases in between. The CDR3 contains 14 residues. Germline CDR1 MNHNS, CDR2 SASEGT.

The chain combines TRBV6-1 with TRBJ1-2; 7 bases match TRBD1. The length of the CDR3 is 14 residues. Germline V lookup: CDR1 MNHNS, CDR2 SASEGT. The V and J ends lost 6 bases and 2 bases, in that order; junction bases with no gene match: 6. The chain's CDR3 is CASSSGTENYGYTF. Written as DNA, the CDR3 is TGTGCCAGCAGCTCCGGGACAGAGAACTATGGCTACACCTTC.

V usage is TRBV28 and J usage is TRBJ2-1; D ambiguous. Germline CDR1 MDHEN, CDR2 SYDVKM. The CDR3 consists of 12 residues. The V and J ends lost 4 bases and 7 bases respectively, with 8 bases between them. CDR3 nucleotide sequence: TGTGCCAGCAGTTCCAGCATGAATGAGCAGTTCTTC. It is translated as CASSSSMNEQFF.

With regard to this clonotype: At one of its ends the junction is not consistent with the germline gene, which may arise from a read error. The chain's CDR3 is CAGSPNYYEQYF. For the CDR3, the DNA is TGTGCCGGCAGCCCGAACTACTACGAGCAGTACTTC. The chain employs TRBV6-2 or TRBV6-3 and TRBJ2-7; no clear D gene. From germline, CDR1 is MNHEY and CDR2 SVGEGT. The CDR3 sequence is 12 residues long.

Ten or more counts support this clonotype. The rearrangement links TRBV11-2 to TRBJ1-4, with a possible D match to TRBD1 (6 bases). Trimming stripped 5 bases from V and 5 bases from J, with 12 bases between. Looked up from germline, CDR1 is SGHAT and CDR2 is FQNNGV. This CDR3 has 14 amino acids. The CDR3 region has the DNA TGTGCCAGCAGCCCGGGACAAGAGAATGAAAAACTGTTTTTT. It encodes CASSPGQENEKLFF.

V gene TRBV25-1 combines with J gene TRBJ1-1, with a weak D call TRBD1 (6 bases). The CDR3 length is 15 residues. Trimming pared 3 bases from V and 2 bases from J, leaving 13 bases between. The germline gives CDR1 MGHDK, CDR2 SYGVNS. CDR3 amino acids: CASSDPRGGNTEAFF. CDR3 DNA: TGTGCCAGCAGTGACCCTAGAGGGGGAAACACTGAAGCTTTCTTT.

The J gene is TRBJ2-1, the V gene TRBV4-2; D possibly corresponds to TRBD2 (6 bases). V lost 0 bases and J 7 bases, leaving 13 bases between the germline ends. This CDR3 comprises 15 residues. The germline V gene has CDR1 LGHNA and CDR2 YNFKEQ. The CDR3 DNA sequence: TGTGCCAGCAGCCAAGACTCGCGGGATCTTAATGAGCAGTTCTTC. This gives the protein CASSQDSRDLNEQFF.

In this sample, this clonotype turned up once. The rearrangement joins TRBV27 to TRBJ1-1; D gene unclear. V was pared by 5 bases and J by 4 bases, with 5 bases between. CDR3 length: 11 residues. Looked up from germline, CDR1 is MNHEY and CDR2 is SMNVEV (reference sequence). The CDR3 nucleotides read TGTGCCAGCAGTGGCCCCACTGAAGCTTTCTTT. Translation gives CASSGPTEAFF.

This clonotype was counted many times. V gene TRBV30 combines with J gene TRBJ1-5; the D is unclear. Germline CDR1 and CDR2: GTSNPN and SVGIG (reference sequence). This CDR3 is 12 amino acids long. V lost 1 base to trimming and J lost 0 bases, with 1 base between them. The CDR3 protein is CAWSGSNQPQHF. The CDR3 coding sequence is TGTGCCTGGAGTGGTAGCAATCAGCCCCAGCATTTT.

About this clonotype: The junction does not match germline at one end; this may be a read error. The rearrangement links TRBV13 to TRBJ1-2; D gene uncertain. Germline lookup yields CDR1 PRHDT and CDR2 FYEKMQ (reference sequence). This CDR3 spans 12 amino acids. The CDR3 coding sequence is TGTGCCAGCAGCGAAAGTAACTATGGCTACGCCTTC. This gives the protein CASSESNYGYAF.

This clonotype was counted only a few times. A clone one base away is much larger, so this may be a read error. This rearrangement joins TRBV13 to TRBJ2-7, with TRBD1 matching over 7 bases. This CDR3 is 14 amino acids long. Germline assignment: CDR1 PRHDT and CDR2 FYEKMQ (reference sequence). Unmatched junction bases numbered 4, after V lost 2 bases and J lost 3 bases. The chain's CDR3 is CASSLLDRNYEQYF. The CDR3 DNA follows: TGTGCCAGCAGCTTACTGGACAGGAACTACGAGCAGTACTTC.

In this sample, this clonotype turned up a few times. The CDR3 coding sequence is TGTGCCAGCAGCCAAGTCGGCGGGCTAGCGGGGGGGAATGAGCAGTTCTTC. This sequence encodes CASSQVGGLAGGNEQFF. The rearrangement joins TRBV3-1 to TRBJ2-1, with TRBD2 matching 12 bases. Trimming at V came to 1 base and at J to 7 bases, leaving 8 bases not matched to a gene. CDR3 length equals 17 residues. CDR1 and CDR2 from the germline V gene are LGHDT and YNNKEL (reference sequence).

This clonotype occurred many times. The CDR3 here is CASRTGQGDSGNTIYF. The CDR3 DNA sequence: TGCGCCAGCAGGACGGGACAGGGAGACTCTGGAAACACCATATATTTT. The chain links TRBV5-1 to TRBJ1-3; 9 bases align to TRBD1. Germline V lookup: CDR1 SGHRS, CDR2 YFSETQ. J lost 0 bases, V lost 5 bases, and 6 bases had no gene match. The CDR3 spans 16 residues.

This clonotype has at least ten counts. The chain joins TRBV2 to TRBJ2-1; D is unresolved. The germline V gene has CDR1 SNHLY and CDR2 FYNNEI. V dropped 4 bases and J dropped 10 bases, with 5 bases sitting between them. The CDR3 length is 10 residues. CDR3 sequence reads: CASSAGEQFF. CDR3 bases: TGTGCCAGCAGTGCTGGAGAGCAGTTCTTC.

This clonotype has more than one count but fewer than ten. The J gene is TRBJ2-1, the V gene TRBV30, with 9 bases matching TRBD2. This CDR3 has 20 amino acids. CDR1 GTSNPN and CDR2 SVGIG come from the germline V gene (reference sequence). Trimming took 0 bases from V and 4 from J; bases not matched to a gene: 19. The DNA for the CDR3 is TGTGCCTGGAGTGTACGTCTGGGGTTTAGCGGGAGAAGGAGTTACAATGAGCAGTTCTTC. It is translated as CAWSVRLGFSGRRSYNEQFF.

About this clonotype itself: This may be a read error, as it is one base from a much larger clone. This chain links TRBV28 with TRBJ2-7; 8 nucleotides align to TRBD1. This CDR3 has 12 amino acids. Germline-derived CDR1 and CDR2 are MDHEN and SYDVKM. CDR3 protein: CASRRTGYERYF. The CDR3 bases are TGTGCCAGCAGGCGGACAGGGTACGAGCGGTACTTC.

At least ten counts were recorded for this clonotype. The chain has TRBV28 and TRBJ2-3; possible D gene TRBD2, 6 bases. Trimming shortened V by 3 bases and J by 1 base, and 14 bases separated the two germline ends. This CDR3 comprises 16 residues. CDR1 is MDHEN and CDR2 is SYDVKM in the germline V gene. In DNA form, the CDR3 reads TGTGCCAGCAGTTTGGGGACTCACCCGGGCACAGATACGCAGTATTTT. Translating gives CASSLGTHPGTDTQYF. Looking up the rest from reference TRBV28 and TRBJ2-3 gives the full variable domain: DVKVTQSSRYLVKRTGEKVFLECVQDMDHENMFWYRQDPGLGLRLIYFSYDVKMKEKGDIPEGYSVSREKKERFSLILESASTNQTSMYLCASSLGTHPGTDTQYFGPGTRLTVL.

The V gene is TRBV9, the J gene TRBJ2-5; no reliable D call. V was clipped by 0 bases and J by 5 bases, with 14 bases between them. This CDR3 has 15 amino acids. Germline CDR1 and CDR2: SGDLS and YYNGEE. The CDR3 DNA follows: TGTGCCAGCAGCGTAGCGGGCCCCGCAAGGGAGACCCAGTACTTC. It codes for CASSVAGPARETQYF.

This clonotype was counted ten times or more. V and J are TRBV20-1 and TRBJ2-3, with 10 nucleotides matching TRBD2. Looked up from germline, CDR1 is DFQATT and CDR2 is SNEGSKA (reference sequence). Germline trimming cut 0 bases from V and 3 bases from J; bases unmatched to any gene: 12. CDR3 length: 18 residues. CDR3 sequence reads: CSARDDSSGRSGTDTQYF. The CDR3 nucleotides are TGCAGTGCTAGAGATGACAGTAGCGGGAGGTCGGGAACAGATACGCAGTATTTT.

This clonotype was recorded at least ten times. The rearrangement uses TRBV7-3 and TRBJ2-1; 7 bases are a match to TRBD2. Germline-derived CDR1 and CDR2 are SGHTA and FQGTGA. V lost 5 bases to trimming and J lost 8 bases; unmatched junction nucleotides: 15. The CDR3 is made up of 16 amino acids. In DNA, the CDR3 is TGTGCCAGCAGCCCCACTTCCGGCGGGAGTGAGTATGAGCAGTTCTTC. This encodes CASSPTSGGSEYEQFF.

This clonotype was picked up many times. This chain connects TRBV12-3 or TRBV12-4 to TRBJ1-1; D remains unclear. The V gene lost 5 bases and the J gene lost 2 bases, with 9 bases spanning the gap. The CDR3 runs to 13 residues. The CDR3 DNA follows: TGTGCCAGCAGTCGAGATTATAACACTGAAGCTTTCTTT. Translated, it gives CASSRDYNTEAFF.